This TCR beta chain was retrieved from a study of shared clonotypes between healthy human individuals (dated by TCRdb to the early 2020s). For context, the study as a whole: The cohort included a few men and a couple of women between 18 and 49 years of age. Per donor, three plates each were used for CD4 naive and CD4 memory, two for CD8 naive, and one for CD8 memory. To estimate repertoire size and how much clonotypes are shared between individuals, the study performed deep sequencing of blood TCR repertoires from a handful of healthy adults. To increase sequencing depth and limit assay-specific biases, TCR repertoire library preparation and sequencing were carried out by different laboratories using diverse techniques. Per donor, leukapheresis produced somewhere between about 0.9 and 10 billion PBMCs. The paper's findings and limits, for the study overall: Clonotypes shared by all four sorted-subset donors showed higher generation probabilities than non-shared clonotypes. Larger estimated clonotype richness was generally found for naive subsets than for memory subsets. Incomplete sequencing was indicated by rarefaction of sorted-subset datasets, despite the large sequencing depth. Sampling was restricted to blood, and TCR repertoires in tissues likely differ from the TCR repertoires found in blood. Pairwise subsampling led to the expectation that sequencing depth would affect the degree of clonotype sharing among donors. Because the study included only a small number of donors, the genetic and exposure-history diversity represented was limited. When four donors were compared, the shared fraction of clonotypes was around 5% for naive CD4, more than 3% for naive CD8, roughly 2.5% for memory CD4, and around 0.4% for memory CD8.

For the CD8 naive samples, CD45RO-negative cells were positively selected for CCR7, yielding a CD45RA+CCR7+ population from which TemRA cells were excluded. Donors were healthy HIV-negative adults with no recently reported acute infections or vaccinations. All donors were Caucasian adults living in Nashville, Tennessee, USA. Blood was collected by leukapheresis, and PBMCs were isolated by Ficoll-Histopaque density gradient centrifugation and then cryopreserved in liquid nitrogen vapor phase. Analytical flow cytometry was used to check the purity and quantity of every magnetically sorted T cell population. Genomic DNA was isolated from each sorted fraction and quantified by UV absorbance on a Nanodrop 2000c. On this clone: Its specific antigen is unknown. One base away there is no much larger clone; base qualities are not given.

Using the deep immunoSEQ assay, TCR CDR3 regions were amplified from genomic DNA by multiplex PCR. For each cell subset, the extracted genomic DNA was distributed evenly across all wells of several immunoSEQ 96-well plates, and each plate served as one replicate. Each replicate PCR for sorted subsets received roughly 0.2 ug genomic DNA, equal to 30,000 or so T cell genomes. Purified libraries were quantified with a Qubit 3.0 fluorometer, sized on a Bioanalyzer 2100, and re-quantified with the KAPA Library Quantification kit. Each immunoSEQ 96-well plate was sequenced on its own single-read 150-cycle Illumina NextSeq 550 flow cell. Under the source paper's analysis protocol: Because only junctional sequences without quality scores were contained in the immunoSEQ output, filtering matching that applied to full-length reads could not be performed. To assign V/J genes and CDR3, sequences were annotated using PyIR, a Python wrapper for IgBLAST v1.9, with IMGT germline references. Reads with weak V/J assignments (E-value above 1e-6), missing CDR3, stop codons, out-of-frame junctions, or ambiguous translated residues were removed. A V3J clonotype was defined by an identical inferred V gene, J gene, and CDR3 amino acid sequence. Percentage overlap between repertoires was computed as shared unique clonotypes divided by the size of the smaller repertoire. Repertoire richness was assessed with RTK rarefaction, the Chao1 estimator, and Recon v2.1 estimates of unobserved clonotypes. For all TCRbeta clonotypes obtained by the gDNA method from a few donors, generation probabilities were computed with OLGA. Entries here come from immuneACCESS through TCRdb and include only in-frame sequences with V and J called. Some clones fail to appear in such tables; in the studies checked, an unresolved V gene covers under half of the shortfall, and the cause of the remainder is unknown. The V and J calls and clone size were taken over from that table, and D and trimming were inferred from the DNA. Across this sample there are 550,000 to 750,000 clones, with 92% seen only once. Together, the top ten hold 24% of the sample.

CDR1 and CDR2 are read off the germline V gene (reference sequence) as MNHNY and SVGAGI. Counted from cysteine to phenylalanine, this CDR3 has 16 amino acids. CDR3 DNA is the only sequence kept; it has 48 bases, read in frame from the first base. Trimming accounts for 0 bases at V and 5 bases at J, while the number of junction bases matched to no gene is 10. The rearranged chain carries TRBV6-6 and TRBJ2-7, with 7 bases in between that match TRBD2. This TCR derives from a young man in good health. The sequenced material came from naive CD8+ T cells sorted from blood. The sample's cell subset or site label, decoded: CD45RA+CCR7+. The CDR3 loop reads CASSYSSAGTINEQYF. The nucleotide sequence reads TGTGCCAGCAGTTACTCTTCAGCGGGAACAATCAACGAGCAGTACTTC.